The rows below give T cell receptor beta chains drawn from one sample of a study of regulatory T cells in long-lasting Graves disease. A single record per CDR3 protein comes from TCRdb applying MiXCR to the multiplex PCR reads. The repertoire holds about 440,000 distinct CDR3 sequences, with about 17% as singletons. This same sample was also taken into another study, of T cells in Graves' hyperthyroidism and ophthalmopathy.

Sequenced here: peripheral blood mononuclear cells (PBMCs), sampled at new diagnosis, from a patient treated with antithyroid drugs. These receptors all come from a woman aged 25-40 years with Graves disease. The CDR3 runs from the conserved cysteine through the conserved F or W. A D gene is named only where the DNA matches it firmly. Only part of the rows carry a size: once, few, many, or a class if the clone is expanded.

TRBD2	many	TRBJ2-1	TRBV20-1	TGCAGTGCTAGTTTTTTTGGCGGGAGACCTAGGTCTTGGGCGCGTAATGAGCAGTTCTTC	CSASFFGGRPRSWARNEQFF
NA	many	TRBJ2-1	TRBV2	TGTGCCAGCACCCCGGGACTCTACCTCCGTGAGCAGTTCTTC	CASTPGLYLREQFF
TRBD1	many	TRBJ2-7	TRBV28	TGTGCCAGCAGCTTAGGGGACAGGGTCTACGAGCAGTACTTC	CASSLGDRVYEQYF
NA	many	TRBJ1-6	TRBV10-3	TGTGCCATCAGTGAGTCCGGGACCCGAGGGTCACCCCTCCACTTT	CAISESGTRGSPLHF
NA	many	TRBJ2-3	TRBV20-1	TGCAGTGCTAGGACAGTAGATACGCAGTATTTT	CSARTVDTQYF
TRBD1	few	TRBJ2-7	TRBV7-2	TGTGCCAGCAGCTTACAACTCGTAAGGGACAGGGGGTTGAATGATGCGTACTTC	CASSLQLVRDRGLNDAYF
NA	many	TRBJ1-5	TRBV12-3/TRBV12-4	TGTGCCAGCAGTTTTGGGGAAAATCAGCCCCAGCATTTT	CASSFGENQPQHF
TRBD1	NA	TRBJ1-2	TRBV24-1	TGTGCCACCAGTGACACCCCCGGGACAGGGTATGCGTCTAACTATGGCTACACCTTC	CATSDTPGTGYASNYGYTF
TRBD2	few	TRBJ2-1	TRBV7-9	TGTGCCAGCAGCTCTACCTACCGATTAGCGGGAGTCGGTGATGAGCAGTTCTTC	CASSSTYRLAGVGDEQFF
NA	many	TRBJ1-1	TRBV3-1	TGTGCCAGCAGCCAATACCATCCCCTGGAACAGAGTGGGGCTGAAGCTTTCTTT	CASSQYHPLEQSGAEAFF
NA	NA	TRBJ2-1	TRBV6-1	TGTGCCAGCAGTGAATTGACGGCGGGGATTTACAATGAGCAGTTCTTC	CASSELTAGIYNEQFF
TRBD1	many	TRBJ1-1	TRBV6-2/TRBV6-3	TGTGCCAGCAGTTATCCAGGGGGCACTGAAGCTTTCTTT	CASSYPGGTEAFF
NA	NA	TRBJ2-3	TRBV9	TGTGCCAGCAGCGTAGCTCCGGAGGCAGATACGCAGTATTTT	CASSVAPEADTQYF
TRBD2	few	TRBJ2-5	TRBV5-1	TGCGCCAGCAGCTTGGGGCTAGCGGGAGATCAGCAAGAGACCCAGTACTTC	CASSLGLAGDQQETQYF
NA	NA	TRBJ2-4	TRBV6-1	TGTGCCAGCAGAGACCTCTCAGGAGGAGTAGCCAAAAACATTCAGTACTTC	CASRDLSGGVAKNIQYF
NA	many	TRBJ2-1	TRBV30	TGTGCCTGGAGTTTCGAGGGGCCCCAAGAAGAATATGAGCAGTTCTTC	CAWSFEGPQEEYEQFF
TRBD2	many	TRBJ2-1	TRBV20-1	TGCAGTGCTAGAGATCCAGGAGCGGGAGGGCCAGGATCCTACAATGAGCAGTTCTTC	CSARDPGAGGPGSYNEQFF
NA	many	TRBJ2-7	TRBV20-1	TGCAGTGCAAGGACTCGAGGGAGTCCCTCCTACGAGCAGTACTTC	CSARTRGSPSYEQYF
NA	many	TRBJ2-1	TRBV7-3	TGTGCCAGCAGCCCCCGGGCGGCGGACGGTGAGCAGTTCTTC	CASSPRAADGEQFF
TRBD1	few	TRBJ2-2	TRBV12-3/TRBV12-4	TGTGCCAGCAGCCCCAGACAGGGGTCCGCGAACACCGGGGAGCTGTTTTTT	CASSPRQGSANTGELFF
NA	many	TRBJ2-7	TRBV10-2	TGCGCCAGCAGTTTAAGAACATGGACAGAGACGTACTTC	CASSLRTWTETYF
TRBD2	many	TRBJ2-7	TRBV7-2	TGTGCCAGCAGCCACCCGAGAACTAGCGGGAGGGCCGAGCAGTACTTC	CASSHPRTSGRAEQYF
NA	NA	TRBJ2-1	TRBV7-3	TGTGCCAGCAGCTTTAGCGGAGAGCGGTTCGATGAGCAGTTCTTC	CASSFSGERFDEQFF
TRBD2	many	TRBJ2-3	TRBV27	TGTGCCAGCAGTGGACTAGCGGGAGGAGTGGGCACAGATACGCAGTATTTT	CASSGLAGGVGTDTQYF
NA	many	TRBJ2-7	TRBV20-1	TGCAGTGCCCAAGTAGCCCTCTACGAGCAGTACTTC	CSAQVALYEQYF
TRBD1	NA	TRBJ2-4	TRBV27	TGTGCCAGCAGTAAGGACAGGGTAATTGCCAAAAACATTCAGTACTTC	CASSKDRVIAKNIQYF
NA	NA	TRBJ2-7	TRBV4-1	TGCGCCAGCAGCCAGGAGGTCGGGCAGACCCTCCCTTACGAGCAGTACTTC	CASSQEVGQTLPYEQYF
NA	NA	TRBJ2-2	TRBV7-2	TGTGCCAGCAGCTTTGGGTCCGGACTTACGAACACCGGGGAGCTGTTTTTT	CASSFGSGLTNTGELFF
NA	NA	TRBJ2-7	TRBV6-2/TRBV6-3	TGTGCCAGCAGCTACCGGACTGGGGCCGCCGAGCAGTACTTC	CASSYRTGAAEQYF